The entry below gives a single T cell receptor (beta chain) sequence along with its context. The data are from a study of blood T cell repertoires in COVID-19. Profiled with immunoSEQ multiplex PCR; TCRdb holds only in-frame clones, not every one. The sample lists about 140,000 clones, around nine tenths occurring once. Trimming shortened V by 4 bases and J by 5 bases, and 14 bases separated the two germline ends. The CDR3 sequence is 15 residues long. CDR1 and CDR2 from the germline V gene are MNHEY and SMNVEV (reference sequence). The clonotype was recovered from a woman aged 40 to 49 with acute or convalescent COVID-19. The genes are TRBV27 and TRBJ2-2; D not certain. The specimen was peripheral blood. CDR3 bases: TGTGCCAGCAGTTCCGGAGTTTTCGTTACCGGGGAGCTGTTTTTT. As protein: CASSSGVFVTGELFF.